The 29 T cell receptor beta chains presented below share a single source sample, sequenced in a study of blood T cells in healthy people across ages. Then a second PCR, running about 6 to 12 cycles, was carried out with a sample-barcoded 5' primer and a J-beta primer mix. TCRdb analysed the 5' RACE reads with MiXCR anew, one entry per CDR3 protein. The profile shows approximately 600,000 distinct CDR3 sequences, 58% of them singletons. Sequencing was done on a sample of blood. The source of these receptors is a man aged 60 to 69 in good health.

This clonotype came up a few times. The rearrangement uses TRBV7-2 and TRBJ1-4; a weak D match, TRBD1 (6 bases). The germline V gene encodes CDR1 SGHTA and CDR2 FQGNSA. The CDR3 contains 13 residues. V shed 4 bases and J shed 6 bases, with 9 bases lying between them. This chain's CDR3 is CASSWGPDEKLFF. CDR3 nucleotide sequence: TGTGCCAGCAGCTGGGGGCCCGATGAAAAACTGTTTTTT.

This chain links TRBV10-3 with TRBJ2-5; tentative D call: TRBD1 (5 bases). The length of the CDR3 is 13 residues. Germline V gene lookup returns CDR1 ENHRY and CDR2 SYGVKD. The germline V and J ends were trimmed by 3 bases and 5 bases, with 10 bases remaining between them. The CDR3 is CAISEGVWETQYF. CDR3 DNA: TGTGCCATCAGTGAAGGGGTGTGGGAGACCCAGTACTTC.

In the case of this clonotype: One junction end disagrees with the germline gene, perhaps due to a read error. This chain connects TRBV20-1 to TRBJ2-1, with TRBD1 identical over 8 bases. The CDR3 runs 13 residues. Germline assignment: CDR1 DFQATT and CDR2 SNEGSKA (reference sequence). The CDR3: CSARDRTYNEQFF. CDR3 DNA sequence: TGCAGTGCCAGGGACAGGACCTACAATGAGCAGTTCTTT.

The chain carries TRBV20-1 and TRBJ2-5, with TRBD2 identical over 12 bases. Germline assignment: CDR1 DFQATT and CDR2 SNEGSKA (reference sequence). The CDR3 is 17 residues long. Unmatched junction bases numbered 13, after V lost 6 bases and J lost 2 bases. For the CDR3, the DNA is TGCAGTGCGGAAACTAGCGGGGGGAGATTTTGGCAAGAGACCCAGTACTTC. Its translation: CSAETSGGRFWQETQYF.

This rearrangement joins TRBV5-1 to TRBJ2-6; the D gene is possibly TRBD1 (6 bases). CDR1 and CDR2 (germline): SGHRS, YFSETQ. There are 18 residues in the CDR3. Trimming cost V 0 bases and J 0 bases, with 13 bases left between them. The CDR3 here is CASSLGGTSASGANVLTF. Written as DNA, the CDR3 is TGCGCCAGCAGCTTGGGTGGGACAAGCGCCTCTGGGGCCAACGTCCTGACTTTC.

In DNA form, the CDR3 reads TGCGCCAGCAGCTTGGCTTTAGTAGGGGATACGCAGTATTTT. Translated: CASSLALVGDTQYF. The chain carries TRBV5-1 and TRBJ2-3; no firm D call. Trimming left V 0 bases short and J 6 bases short, with 11 bases between. The CDR3 has 14 residues. The germline gives CDR1 SGHRS, CDR2 YFSETQ.

The chain carries TRBV9 and TRBJ1-4; D gene unclear. V shed 0 bases and J shed 8 bases, with 8 bases lying between them. The germline gives CDR1 SGDLS, CDR2 YYNGEE. This CDR3 comprises 13 residues. CDR3 in DNA: TGTGCCAGCAGCGTAGCGGGTGGAGAAAAACTGTTTTTT. This encodes CASSVAGGEKLFF.

This chain links TRBV20-1 with TRBJ1-6, with D unclear. The CDR3 consists of 16 residues. Germline assignment: CDR1 DFQATT and CDR2 SNEGSKA (reference sequence). V was clipped by 0 bases and J by 9 bases, with 18 bases between them. The CDR3 loop reads CSARDQTSLSGSPLHF. CDR3 DNA sequence: TGCAGTGCTAGAGATCAGACATCCTTGAGTGGTTCACCCCTCCACTTT.

For this clonotype: The junction shows a germline mismatch at one end, possibly a read error. The rearrangement uses TRBV18 and TRBJ2-5, with 7 nucleotides matching TRBD1. CDR3 size: 13 residues. Germline values: CDR1 KGHSH, CDR2 LQKENI. The CDR3 here is CAGSPDRAETQYF. Here the CDR3 DNA reads TGTGCCGGCTCACCTGACAGGGCAGAGACCCAGTACTTC.

V is TRBV24-1 and J is TRBJ1-6; no definite D call. Trimming stripped 9 bases from V and 1 base from J, with 12 bases between. CDR3 length: 15 residues. Germline lookup yields CDR1 KGHDR and CDR2 SFDVKD. The CDR3 DNA sequence: TGTGCCACCCCCAGACTAAGATCCTATAATTCACCCCTCCACTTT. Its translation is CATPRLRSYNSPLHF.

J is TRBJ2-3 and V is TRBV24-1; D is undetermined. Germline CDR1 and CDR2: KGHDR and SFDVKD. Trimming pared 4 bases from V and 4 bases from J, leaving 8 bases between. The CDR3 covers 13 residues. CDR3 amino acids: CATSEQYSDTQYF. CDR3 DNA: TGTGCCACCAGTGAACAATATTCAGATACGCAGTATTTT.

In the case of this clonotype: An end of the junction differs from the germline gene, which may be a read error. V and J are TRBV6-1 and TRBJ2-3, with D possibly TRBD1 on 5 matching bases. The CDR3 length is 13 residues. Germline V CDR1 and CDR2: MNHNS, SASEGT. CDR3 nucleotide sequence: TGTGCCAGCAGTGAAGGACCAGGGTACAAGCAGTACTTT. Translated, it gives CASSEGPGYKQYF.

This clonotype was observed once. This CDR3 is CASSPVQGYEQFF. The CDR3 nucleotides read TGTGCCAGCAGTCCTGTACAGGGGTATGAGCAGTTCTTC. The V and J genes are TRBV12-3 or TRBV12-4 and TRBJ2-1, with TRBD1 matching over 7 bases. The V gene end was trimmed by 5 bases and the J gene end by 8 bases; junction bases not matched to a gene: 6. This CDR3 contains 13 residues.

This chain connects TRBV7-9 to TRBJ1-5, with D perhaps matching TRBD1 (5 bases). Trimming shortened V by 5 bases and J by 5 bases, and 16 bases separated the two germline ends. The CDR3 loop spans 15 amino acids. CDR1 and CDR2 from the germline V gene are SEHNR and FQNEAQ (reference sequence). For the CDR3, the DNA is TGTGCCAGCAGCCGGTTGGGGGATCGCGATCAGCCCCAGCATTTT. Amino acid sequence: CASSRLGDRDQPQHF.

The chain couples TRBV20-1 to TRBJ2-5; D unresolved. Trimming took off 1 base at V and 3 bases at J, with 21 bases between the two ends. Germline loops: CDR1 DFQATT, CDR2 SNEGSKA (reference sequence). The CDR3 length is 17 residues. This chain's CDR3 is CSARGGIDMWVEETQYF. For the CDR3, the DNA is TGCAGTGCTAGAGGGGGAATCGACATGTGGGTGGAAGAGACCCAGTACTTC.

The chain carries TRBV20-1 and TRBJ2-7, with TRBD2 matching 11 bases. This CDR3 spans 17 amino acids. Unmatched junction bases numbered 10, after V lost 1 base and J lost 2 bases. Germline-derived CDR1 and CDR2 are DFQATT and SNEGSKA (reference sequence). This CDR3 is CSARGPILAGGAYEQYF. Written as DNA, the CDR3 is TGCAGTGCTAGAGGCCCGATCCTAGCGGGGGGAGCCTACGAGCAGTACTTC.

A note on this clonotype: One end of the junction fails to match germline, which may point to a read error. The chain employs TRBV5-8 and TRBJ1-6, with 8 bases fitting TRBD1. CDR1 is SGHTS, CDR2 YDEGEE, per germline. The CDR3 contains 14 residues. The CDR3 nucleotides are TGTGCCAGCAGCTGGGACAGGCGTAATTCACCCCACCACTTT. Translated, it gives CASSWDRRNSPHHF.

This clonotype was seen many times. The chain recombines TRBV7-9 with TRBJ2-3; D uncertain. The V end lost 5 bases, the J end lost 5 bases, and 5 bases lay between the germline ends. CDR1 and CDR2 from the germline V gene are SEHNR and FQNEAQ (reference sequence). This CDR3 is 11 amino acids long. This CDR3 is CASSPQDTQYF. The CDR3, as DNA: TGTGCCAGCAGCCCTCAAGATACGCAGTATTTT.

DNA of the CDR3: TGCAGTGCTAGGCCGGGGCAGGGGGTAGAGACCCAGTACTTC. Protein: CSARPGQGVETQYF. The chain carries TRBV20-1 and TRBJ2-7; 7 bases line up with TRBD1. The J call could be wrong; TRBJ2-5 is a better fit for the DNA end. Germline CDR1 and CDR2: DFQATT and SNEGSKA (reference sequence). The CDR3 has 14 amino acids.

The V and J genes are TRBV7-9 and TRBJ2-5; 7 positions match TRBD1. The CDR3 contains 15 residues. Trimming removed 5 bases from V and 2 bases from J; junction bases left unmatched: 8. Germline CDR1 SEHNR, CDR2 FQNEAQ (reference sequence). The CDR3 DNA reads TGTGCCAGCAGCCCGTGGGGACAGCCACAAGAGACCCAGTACTTC. Protein product: CASSPWGQPQETQYF.

This clonotype was seen a handful of times. The chain combines TRBV10-3 with TRBJ2-7; D possibly corresponds to TRBD2 (5 bases). Germline-derived CDR1 and CDR2 are ENHRY and SYGVKD. The CDR3 is 15 residues long. V lost 3 bases to trimming and J lost 3 bases, with 15 bases between them. The CDR3 protein is CAISDVTGVGYEQYF. DNA of the CDR3: TGTGCCATCAGTGACGTTACCGGGGTTGGCTACGAGCAGTACTTC.

The chain joins TRBV4-1 to TRBJ2-3; D is uncertain. The germline CDR1 and CDR2 sequences are MGHRA and YSYEKL. V lost 1 base and J lost 6, with 8 bases in between. CDR3 length equals 13 residues. CDR3 in DNA: TGCGCCAGCAGCCAAGGTATTGGTGATACGCAGTATTTT. This translates into CASSQGIGDTQYF.

This clonotype occurred a few times. The chain employs TRBV3-1 and TRBJ2-7; 9 bases agree with TRBD2. The CDR3 extends over 14 amino acids. Germline V gene data show CDR1 as LGHDT and CDR2 as YNNKEL (reference sequence). The trim removed 3 bases at V and 3 bases at J, leaving 3 bases unmatched. CDR3 loop: CASSQSAGGYEQYF. DNA for the CDR3: TGTGCCAGCAGCCAGTCAGCGGGGGGCTACGAGCAGTACTTC.

This clonotype was observed a few times. This chain links TRBV5-1 with TRBJ2-5; 7 bases agree with TRBD1. CDR1 and CDR2 (germline): SGHRS, YFSETQ. The CDR3 extends over 14 amino acids. The junction had 2 bases not matched to a gene; V was cut back by 0 bases and J by 3 bases. The CDR3, as DNA: TGCGCCAGCAGCTTGGTAGGACAGGAAGAGACCCAGTACTTC. Translating gives CASSLVGQEETQYF.

In this sample, this clonotype turned up many times. This sequence joins TRBV7-2 and TRBJ1-2; no clear D gene. With 1 base removed from V and 7 bases from J, the gap between germline ends came to 7 bases. CDR3 length: 12 amino acids. Per the germline V gene, CDR1 is SGHTA and CDR2 is FQGNSA. CDR3 bases: TGTGCCAGCAGCTTAGGGTTTACTGGCTACACCTTC. Translating it yields CASSLGFTGYTF.

The genes are TRBV20-1 and TRBJ2-3; either TRBD1 or TRBD2 may fit D (6 bases each). V shed 4 bases and J shed 4 bases, with 9 bases lying between them. The CDR3 runs 12 residues. The V gene's germline CDR1 is DFQATT and CDR2 SNEGSKA (reference sequence). The CDR3 loop is CSATGEADTQYF. In DNA form, the CDR3 reads TGCAGTGCTACAGGGGAGGCAGATACGCAGTATTTT.

This clonotype was found a few times. V and J are TRBV12-3 or TRBV12-4 and TRBJ2-1; TRBD1 aligns across 7 bases. The CDR3 length is 14 residues. After removal of 3 bases from V and 6 bases from J, the junction contained 5 bases not matched to a gene. The CDR3 DNA reads TGTGCCAGCAGTTTCGGACAGGTTGCCAATGAGCAGTTCTTC. Translating gives CASSFGQVANEQFF.

This clonotype showed up just once. The V and J genes are TRBV6-1 and TRBJ1-2, with D unclear. Germline CDR1 and CDR2: MNHNS and SASEGT. The V gene lost 1 base and the J gene lost 2 bases, with 8 bases spanning the gap. The CDR3 runs to 14 residues. DNA for the CDR3: TGTGCCAGCAGTGAAGGATGGCGGAACTATGGCTACACCTTC. Protein product: CASSEGWRNYGYTF.

This chain joins TRBV29-1 and TRBJ2-5, with D tentatively TRBD1 (7 bases). The germline V and J ends were trimmed by 6 bases and 4 bases, with 21 bases remaining between them. The CDR3 has 15 residues. Germline CDR1 and CDR2: SQVTM and ANQGSEA. CDR3 in amino acids: CSVRQTGTAGETQYF. DNA for the CDR3: TGCAGCGTGAGGCAAACCGGGACAGCGGGAGAGACCCAGTACTTC.